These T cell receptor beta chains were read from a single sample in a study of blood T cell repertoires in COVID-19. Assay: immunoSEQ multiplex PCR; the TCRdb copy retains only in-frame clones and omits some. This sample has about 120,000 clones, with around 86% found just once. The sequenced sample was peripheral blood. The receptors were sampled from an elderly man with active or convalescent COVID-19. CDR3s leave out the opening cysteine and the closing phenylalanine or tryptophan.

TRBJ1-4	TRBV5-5	ASSEPTPAGNEKLF
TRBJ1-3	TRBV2	ASSAGITGNTIY
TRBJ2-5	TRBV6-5	ASRADRGQETQY
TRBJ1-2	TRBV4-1	ASSRFRTTTGTGRYGYT
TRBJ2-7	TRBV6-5	ASSYSTTGTYEQY
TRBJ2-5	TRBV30	AWSGAVGSSGETQY
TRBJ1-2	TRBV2	ASRQGTGANYGYT
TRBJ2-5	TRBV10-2	ASSERVKQETQY
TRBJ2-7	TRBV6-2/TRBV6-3	ASSTPGQGTYEQY
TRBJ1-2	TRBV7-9	ASSSGQANYGYT
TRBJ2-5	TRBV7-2	ASSSASGRETQY
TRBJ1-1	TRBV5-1	ASSLEGGTEAF
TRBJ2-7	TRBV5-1	ASSKGAGEQY
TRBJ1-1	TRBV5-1	ASSLAEGVKEAF
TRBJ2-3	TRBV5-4	ASSSRLASTDTQY
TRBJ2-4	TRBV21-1	ASSPAGGKNIQY
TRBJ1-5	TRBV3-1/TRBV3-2	ASSQDGTGYQPQH
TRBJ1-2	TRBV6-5	ASSYRDSSYGYT
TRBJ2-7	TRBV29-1	SVEEGQGTLYEQY
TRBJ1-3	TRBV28	ASIPADRVSGNTIY
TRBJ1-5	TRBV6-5	ASRRDRYSNQPQH
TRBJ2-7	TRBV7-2	ASSKGRDYNYEQY
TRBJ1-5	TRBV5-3	ARSLDHKGHLNQPQH
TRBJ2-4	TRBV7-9	ASSFGGETKNIQY
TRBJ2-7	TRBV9	ASSVARGRFEEQY
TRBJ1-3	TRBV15	ATSSRRQVSGNTIY
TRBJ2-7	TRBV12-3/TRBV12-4	ASTYSGRNEQY
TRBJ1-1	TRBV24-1	ATSDSWGGEAF
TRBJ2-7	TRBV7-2	ASSPDRYEQY
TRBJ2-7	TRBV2	ASRVALAGGSYEQY
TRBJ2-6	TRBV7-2	ASSTDGSGANVLT
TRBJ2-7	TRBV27	ASSWGGTSMVYEQY
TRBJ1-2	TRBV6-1	ASSDDRGRYGYT
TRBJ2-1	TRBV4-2	ASSRGDLSYNEQF
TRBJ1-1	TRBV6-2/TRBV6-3	ASSYSQGYTEAF
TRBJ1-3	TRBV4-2	ASSQARQGNTIY
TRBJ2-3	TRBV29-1	SVGQTGTDTQY
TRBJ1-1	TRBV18	ASSPGQGAEAF
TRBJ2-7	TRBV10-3	AISGGQSSYEQY
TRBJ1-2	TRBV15	ATSRGLDRYGYT
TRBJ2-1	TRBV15	ATSEGYNEQF
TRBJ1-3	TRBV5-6	ASSHLWDRGPGNTIY
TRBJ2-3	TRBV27	ASSWSGSPTDTQY
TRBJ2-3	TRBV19	ASGTSTDTQY
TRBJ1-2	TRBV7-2	ASSLAQGPYT
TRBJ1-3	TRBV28	ASSGTTGSPGNTIY
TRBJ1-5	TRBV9	ASGKGFLSNQPQH
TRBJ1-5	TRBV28	ASTHRGSNQPQH
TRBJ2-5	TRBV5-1	ASSLGQGFQETQY
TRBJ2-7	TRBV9	ASRFRDRGTYEQY
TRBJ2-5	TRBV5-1	ASSPLQETQY
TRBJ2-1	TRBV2	ASRERGEPSDEQF
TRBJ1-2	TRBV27	ASRLRTGNYGYT
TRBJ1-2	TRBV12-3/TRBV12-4	ASSLDSYGYT
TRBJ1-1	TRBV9	ASSPRGQLNTEAF
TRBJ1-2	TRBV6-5	ASSPLNAGGRGYT
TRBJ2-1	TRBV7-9	ASSFAGGRAYEQF
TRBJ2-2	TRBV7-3	ASSPRQAGGELF
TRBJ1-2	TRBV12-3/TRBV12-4	ASSLTGFIGYT
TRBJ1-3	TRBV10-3	AISGQAGNTIY